Following are 5 T cell receptor beta chains from one sample sequenced in a study of T cell repertoires in cytomegalovirus infection. TCRdb passed the reads through MiXCR, listing each CDR3 protein once. Of under 350,000 distinct CDR3 sequences listed, over 7.5% are singletons. The sequencing input was PBMCs. The receptors were gathered from a human donor in good health (CMV status not recorded). Some clones in this sample may be carry-over from other donors' samples.

This clonotype was detected only a few times. This chain links TRBV19 with TRBJ2-1; TRBD1 aligns across 10 bases. Germline V CDR1 and CDR2: LNHDA, SQIVND (reference sequence). CDR3 length equals 15 residues. The junction had 10 bases not matched to a gene; V was cut back by 2 bases and J by 12 bases. The CDR3 sequence: CASSIRDRGPDGQFF. Written as DNA, the CDR3 is TGTGCCAGTAGTATAAGGGACAGGGGCCCGGATGGGCAGTTCTTC.

This clonotype was seen many times. J is TRBJ2-7 and V is TRBV7-2; 7 bases align to TRBD2. J lost 3 bases, V lost 1 base, and 6 bases had no gene match. Per germline, CDR1 SGHTA and CDR2 FQGNSA. The CDR3 length is 15 residues. The chain's CDR3 is CASSLGGGPDYEQYF. CDR3 coding DNA: TGTGCCAGCAGCTTAGGGGGGGGACCCGACTACGAGCAGTACTTC.

This clonotype was recorded many times. The genes are TRBV7-3 and TRBJ2-1; TRBD2 matches 9 bases. The germline CDR1 and CDR2 sequences are SGHTA and FQGTGA. V trimming: 4 bases; J trimming: 4 bases; junction bases outside the gene matches: 8. This CDR3 is built from 16 residues. The CDR3 DNA is TGTGCCAGCAGCTCATTAGGGACTAGCCTTTACAATGAGCAGTTCTTC. Protein product: CASSSLGTSLYNEQFF.

This clonotype was found a few times. The chain is built from TRBV19 and TRBJ2-5, with a tentative D call TRBD1 (5 bases). The CDR3 is 13 residues long. V lost 6 bases and J lost 4, with 12 bases in between. Germline CDR1 LNHDA, CDR2 SQIVND (reference sequence). The CDR3 protein is CASRGLERETQYF. CDR3 coding DNA: TGTGCCAGTAGGGGGCTCGAGCGAGAGACCCAGTACTTC.

This clonotype showed up many times. This chain uses TRBV7-2 with TRBJ2-5; possibly TRBD1 or TRBD2 for D (5 bases each). The germline V gene has CDR1 SGHTA and CDR2 FQGNSA. This CDR3 has 14 residues. V was shortened by 5 bases and J by 0 bases, with 10 bases between the two germline ends. In DNA form, the CDR3 reads TGTGCCAGCAGCCTGGGACGGAACCAAGAGACCCAGTACTTC. Amino acid sequence: CASSLGRNQETQYF.